One and the same sample provided the 2 T cell receptor beta chains below, sequenced in a study of blood T cell repertoires in COVID-19. Sequenced by immunoSEQ multiplex PCR; TCRdb stores in-frame clones only, minus some. The sample has a few hundred thousand clones, roughly nine tenths seen once. The sequenced sample consisted of PBMCs or T cells enriched from blood (not recorded which). Source of these receptors: a human donor in a cohort exposed to, infected with or recovered from COVID-19 (not recorded which). The donor label of this sample is uncertain.

V gene TRBV10-3 combines with J gene TRBJ1-4; TRBD1 might be the D (5 bases). This CDR3 contains 13 residues. From germline, CDR1 is ENHRY and CDR2 SYGVKD. V lost 4 bases, J lost 8 bases, and 11 bases lay in between. The CDR3 DNA reads as TGTGCCATCAGTGGACGGGAGGGGGAAAAACTGTTTTTT. Amino acids: CAISGREGEKLFF.

The rearrangement links TRBV19 to TRBJ2-1; TRBD2 matches at 14 bases. This CDR3 has 18 amino acids. Trimming cost V 4 bases and J 4 bases; bases outside gene matches: 9. Germline loops: CDR1 LNHDA, CDR2 SQIVND (reference sequence). The CDR3 DNA sequence: TGTGCCAGTAGTACCGGACTAGCGGGGGGCCTCTTTTACAATGAGCAGTTCTTC. As protein: CASSTGLAGGLFYNEQFF.